This T cell receptor beta chain is from a study of cytomegalovirus exposure and HLA in healthy donors. Study overall: Among the 300 to 500 genotyped donors, less than 85% were placed in the Caucasian-associated ancestry cluster. The study's findings and limits: Later genetic work tied a missense DCLRE1C variant to beta-chain V and J trimming.

Donors consisted of healthy bone marrow donors. PCR used 60 Vbeta primers and 13 Jbeta primers. Clones were read by immunoSEQ multiplex PCR, and TCRdb kept only the in-frame ones, dropping some. The sample records 110,000 or so clones, around 74% being singletons. The V and J ends lost 6 bases and 4 bases respectively, with 9 bases between them. The CDR3 consists of 12 residues. Germline CDR1 reads MNHEY; CDR2 reads SVGAGI. On this clone: Its target is unknown.

The chain links TRBV6-5 to TRBJ1-2; D possibly corresponds to TRBD1 (6 bases). Material: PBMCs. The receptor was derived from a man between 35 and 55 years old in good health and CMV-seronegative. CDR3 region: CASSPDSYGYTF. Here the CDR3 DNA reads TGTGCCAGCAGCCCGGACAGCTATGGCTACACCTTC.